This T cell receptor (beta chain) was sequenced during a study of shared clonotypes between healthy human individuals. General study points: Compared with clonotypes that all four donors shared, non-shared clonotypes had lower generation probabilities. Naive CD4 clonotypes were shared across several donors at around 5%.

Here immunoSEQ multiplex PCR was the method, and the copy in TCRdb shows in-frame clones only, minus some. The sample has roughly 2,300,000 clones, around 92% seen once; the top ten hold about 0.36%. The CDR3 has 16 residues. Germline V gene data show CDR1 as SEHNR and CDR2 as FQNEAQ (reference sequence). J gave up 0 bases and V 5 bases, and 5 bases lay outside the gene matches. Worth noting for this clone: Its specificity is not known.

All donors were Caucasian adults living in Nashville, Tennessee. The genes are TRBV7-9 and TRBJ2-1; TRBD2 agrees at 9 bases. Sequenced: naive CD4+ T cells from PBMCs. Subset in this sample: CD45RA+ positively selected. The origin of this receptor is a man between 18 and 29 years old in good health. Some clones in this sample may be carry-over from other donors' samples. The CDR3 here is CASSHYSGSSYNEQFF. In nucleotides, the CDR3 is TGTGCCAGCAGCCACTATAGCGGGAGCTCCTACAATGAGCAGTTCTTC.